This entry describes one TCR beta chain. This clone was detected only a few times. What antigen it recognizes has not been identified. The record has no base qualities; no much larger clone is one base away. The germline V gene specifies SGHRS as CDR1 and YFSETQ as CDR2. The cysteine opens and the phenylalanine closes a CDR3 of 15 amino acids. CDR3 DNA only is kept here, 45 bases in frame from base 1. Trimming takes 2 bases off V and 7 bases off J; junction bases not matched to a gene: 7. Each donor gave one peripheral blood draw, approximately 120 mL on average, collected into heparinised tubes. A BD FACSAria II was used to sort naive, central memory, regulatory and stem cell-like memory CD4+ T cells with a panel that included CD45RO, CCR7, CD25, CD127, CD95 and CD27. A purity above 95% was achieved for all sorted populations. PBMCs were isolated right away by Lymphoprep density gradient centrifugation and were stained directly, without culture. To minimize batch effects, samples were stained and sorted in pairs, one healthy donor with one patient per experiment.

These data belong to a study of beta chain features in type 1 diabetes (dated by TCRdb to the late 2010s). At the level of the whole study: Patients and healthy donors did not differ in mean age, gender distribution, total cell number or subset yield. A total of 107,917,701 sorted cells were examined across all samples, and the number of cells per subset was strongly correlated with RNA yield. Whereas all 30 or so donors provided naive and central memory subsets, regulatory and stem cell-like memory subsets were isolated from just 8 patients and roughly 8 healthy donors. In the study, TCRB repertoires of sorted circulating CD4+ T cell subsets from recently diagnosed type 1 diabetes patients were compared with those of matched healthy donors.

The entire amount of isolated RNA was reverse transcribed using the High Capacity cDNA Reverse Transcription Kit, so the sequenced TCRB transcripts were expressed ones. Deep immunoSEQ sequencing was performed on naive, central memory and regulatory T cell samples, with an average of about 3.57 million total reads per sample. Sorted cells were lysed in RLT buffer, and RNA was extracted using DNase-treated RNeasy Micro or Mini kits according to cell number. Each cell subset was processed on its own to prevent cross-contamination, while patient and healthy donor samples were processed together. Using the immunoSEQ multiplex PCR, TCRB sequences were amplified from cDNA into 87-bp fragments spanning the CDR3 region. The amplicons were sequenced using the Illumina HiSeq platform. In the paper's pipeline: PCR bias was corrected computationally using synthetic template baselines, and reads within Hamming distance 2 were collapsed, with unmergeable singletons discarded. Reads were aligned to IMGT to assign V, D and J genes, CDR3 length, and insertions or deletions at six rearrangement sites. Within each subset, clonotype counts were normalized to sorted cell number, and only after that were true diversity and Gini coefficients computed with the tcR R package. The overlap coefficient, calculated on TCRB nucleotide sequences, was used to measure repertoire sharing. Imported from immuneACCESS, the table was reduced by TCRdb to in-frame sequences with V and J called. These copies leave out some clones; in studies compared against another copy, an unresolved V gene accounts for under half, and the cause of the remainder is not known. D and trimming were read from the DNA, whereas the V and J calls and clone size are those reported in that table. Across this sample there are some 110,000 clones, with about a sixth seen only once. The ten largest clones capture 2% to 3% of the sample.

What the authors observed across the whole study: Only small numbers of individuals were included in the HLA sub-analyses, which left unresolved whether HLA type had any influence on TCRB rearrangement. Shorter templates might be favored by PCR, yet because patient and control samples were amplified and corrected together, any such skew would affect both groups equally. Type 1 diabetes patients showed a moderate but significant shortening of TCRB CDR3 length in all four CD4+ subsets. Fewer insertions and more nucleotide deletions at VDJ recombination sites were observed in patients with type 1 diabetes, implying thymic rearrangement abnormalities. Naive, central memory and regulatory TCRB repertoires appeared to be more alike among patients than among healthy donors. Because cDNA was sequenced instead of genomic DNA, activated cells with high expression could be over-represented, although the groups did not differ in activation or CD3 levels.

The sequence was obtained from a man aged 25-45 years with type 1 diabetes. The specimen sequenced was central memory CD4+ T cells from blood. The rearrangement joined TRBV5-1 to TRBJ2-1, and TRBD2 matches 9 of the central bases. The CDR3 corresponds to CASSLVAGDWNEQFF. At the DNA level, the sequence is TGCGCCAGCAGCTTAGTAGCGGGGGACTGGAATGAGCAGTTCTTC.